This TCR beta chain derives from a study of naive and memory T cell subsets. The V gene's germline CDR1 is SGHDN and CDR2 FVKESK. This CDR3 has 13 amino acids. The V end was cut by 4 bases, the J end by 7 bases, with 12 bases between. An equimolar mix of two oligonucleotides served as the beta constant-region primer for TRBC1 and TRBC2. Nested alpha and beta constant-region primers with the SP2 primer drove four PCR rounds on ligated cDNA. TCRdb used MiXCR to reprocess the UMI-ligation and nested PCR reads, holding one entry per CDR3 protein. The profile shows around 93,000 distinct CDR3 sequences, 10% to 12% of them singletons. There are many counts of this clonotype. Its antigen is unknown. General study points: Especially in CD8 cells, naive repertoires contained a few larger clonotypes, possibly CD45RA-re-expressing memory cells.

The TCR comes from a human donor in good health. The J gene is TRBJ2-3, the V gene TRBV14; D gene unclear. Sequencing was done on a sample of naive CD4+ T cells from blood. CDR3 amino acids: CASSLASSHTQYF. The CDR3 DNA reads as TGTGCCAGCAGCCTCGCCTCAAGTCATACGCAGTATTTT.